This is a list of T cell receptor beta chains from one sample in a study of early T cells in non-severe SARS-CoV-2 infection. In TCRdb, the 5' RACE reads were re-called with MiXCR into one record per CDR3 protein. The data show roughly 110,000 distinct CDR3 sequences, around 10% seen once. The sequenced sample consisted of whole blood. Receptor source: an adult who was a healthcare worker with PCR-confirmed SARS-CoV-2 infection or an uninfected control (not recorded which). Each CDR3 is given with its conserved first and last residue. Each record gives: J gene, CDR3 length, V gene, CDR3 protein.

TRBJ2-6	19	TRBV7-2	CASSRFVGSYPSGANVLTF
TRBJ2-1	17	TRBV20-1	CSARAASGRGLVDEQFF
TRBJ2-3	16	TRBV4-2	CASSQVGAGVTDTQYF
TRBJ2-3	15	TRBV29-1	CSVAPSGPVGDTQYF
TRBJ2-4	16	TRBV30	CAWSNPRGIEKNIQYF
TRBJ2-1	13	TRBV21-1	CASSKSDPNEQFF
TRBJ1-5	14	TRBV24-1	CATSEGYSNQPQHF
TRBJ2-5	17	TRBV7-9	CASRPNKTSAVRETQYF
TRBJ2-7	15	TRBV4-1	CASSQAPSGPYEQYF
TRBJ2-2	15	TRBV4-1	CASSHGDRATGELFF
TRBJ1-5	13	TRBV19	CASTSGAGGPQHF
TRBJ1-2	18	TRBV12-5	CASGSTGTGGVMNYGYTF
TRBJ1-5	12	TRBV20-1	CSASGRSQPQHF
TRBJ1-6	16	TRBV7-9	CASSLRDSSYNSPLHF
TRBJ2-1	15	TRBV11-2	CASSLVRGSYNEQFF
TRBJ2-5	15	TRBV7-8	CASSLEATDQETQYF
TRBJ2-1	11	TRBV7-3	CASSEGVEQFF
TRBJ2-3	16	TRBV27	CASSSGLAGSTDTQYF
TRBJ1-1	11	TRBV12-3/TRBV12-4	CASSLNQEAFF
TRBJ2-5	14	TRBV15	CATSRLNGQETQYF
TRBJ1-6	14	TRBV11-1	CASSFADQNSPLHF
TRBJ2-4	11	TRBV20-1	CSATGGNIQYF
TRBJ2-7	12	TRBV10-2	CASSDRGREQYF
TRBJ2-1	14	TRBV10-1	CASSREPDYNEQFF
TRBJ1-4	14	TRBV7-9	CASSSLGALEKLFF
TRBJ1-5	13	TRBV6-2/TRBV6-3	CASTPRGNQPQHF
TRBJ2-2	14	TRBV10-2	CASKGEGDTGELFF
TRBJ2-2	16	TRBV12-3/TRBV12-4	CASSITPDLNTGELFF
TRBJ2-1	16	TRBV5-6	CASSSLLASGYNEQFF
TRBJ1-5	15	TRBV19	CASSWTGQTNQPQHF
TRBJ2-5	13	TRBV28	CAAATSGEETQYF
TRBJ1-2	12	TRBV5-6	CASSWQDYGYTF
TRBJ2-3	16	TRBV2	CASSEGTSRDTDTQYF
TRBJ1-2	13	TRBV7-9	CASSPPPPDGYTF
TRBJ2-7	18	TRBV7-9	CASSLIRGRTGKIYEQYF
TRBJ2-5	14	TRBV28	CASRRTGARETQYF
TRBJ1-1	13	TRBV30	CAWSLDRAPEAFF
TRBJ2-5	14	TRBV28	CASHPDSVQETQYF
TRBJ1-6	15	TRBV5-1	CASSNSDRGESPLHF
TRBJ2-3	16	TRBV5-1	CASSLGSGRRGDTQYF
TRBJ2-5	14	TRBV7-9	CASSLMGGQETQYF
TRBJ2-7	11	TRBV12-3/TRBV12-4	CASSGGSEQYF
TRBJ1-1	12	TRBV12-3/TRBV12-4	CASSFPGTEAFF
TRBJ2-3	14	TRBV29-1	CSVVTSGRANTQYF
TRBJ2-1	13	TRBV10-2	CASTGGSYNEQFF